This T cell receptor beta chain was documented in a study of blood T cells in healthy people across ages. Then a second PCR, running about 6 to 12 cycles, was carried out with a sample-barcoded 5' primer and a J-beta primer mix. Each of the samples gave a minimum of 2.5 million paired-end reads that contained CDR3. TCRdb processed the 5' RACE reads anew with MiXCR; each CDR3 protein has one entry. The sample consists of some 890,000 distinct CDR3 sequences, roughly 28% of them appearing once. On this clonotype itself: Mismatch with germline at one junction end may stem from a read error.

The CDR3 is 15 residues long. CDR1 is MDHEN, CDR2 SYDVKM, per germline. The sample also formed part of further work on T cells of mothers and their children. According to that study: Mother-child pairs who were related displayed a slightly higher overlap than unrelated pairs, a difference that was non-significant.

The source of this sequence is a woman aged 40 to 50 in good health. This chain links TRBV28 with TRBJ2-1; 12 bases agree with TRBD1. Sequencing was done on a sample of blood. CDR3 sequence: CASSHYRDRGREQFF. The CDR3 DNA reads as TGTGCTAGCAGTCACTACCGGGACAGGGGGCGCGAGCAGTTCTTC.